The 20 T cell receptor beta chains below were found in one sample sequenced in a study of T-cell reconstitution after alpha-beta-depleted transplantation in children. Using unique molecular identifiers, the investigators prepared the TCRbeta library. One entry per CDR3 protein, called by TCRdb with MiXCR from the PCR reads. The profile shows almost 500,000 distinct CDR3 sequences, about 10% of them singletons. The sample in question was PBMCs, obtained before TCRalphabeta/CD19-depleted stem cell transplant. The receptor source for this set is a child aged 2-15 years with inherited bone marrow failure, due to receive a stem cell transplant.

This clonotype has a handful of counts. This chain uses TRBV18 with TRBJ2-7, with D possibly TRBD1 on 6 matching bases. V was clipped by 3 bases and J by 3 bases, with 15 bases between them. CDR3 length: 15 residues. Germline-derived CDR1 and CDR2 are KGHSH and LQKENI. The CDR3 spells CASSPQPGQNYEQYF. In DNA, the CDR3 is TGTGCCAGCTCACCGCAGCCGGGACAAAACTACGAGCAGTACTTC. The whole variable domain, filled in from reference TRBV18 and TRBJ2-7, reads NAGVMQNPRHLVRRRGQEARLRCSPMKGHSHVYWYRQLPEEGLKFMVYLQKENIIDESGMPKERFSAEFPKEGPSILRIQQVVRGDSAAYFCASSPQPGQNYEQYFGPGTRLTVT.

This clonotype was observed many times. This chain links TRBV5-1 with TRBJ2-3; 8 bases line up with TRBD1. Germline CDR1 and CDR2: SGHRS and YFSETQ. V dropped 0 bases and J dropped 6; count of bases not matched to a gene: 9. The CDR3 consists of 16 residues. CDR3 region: CASSLGPDRATDTQYF. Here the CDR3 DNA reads TGCGCCAGCAGCTTGGGACCGGACAGGGCAACTGATACGCAGTATTTT.

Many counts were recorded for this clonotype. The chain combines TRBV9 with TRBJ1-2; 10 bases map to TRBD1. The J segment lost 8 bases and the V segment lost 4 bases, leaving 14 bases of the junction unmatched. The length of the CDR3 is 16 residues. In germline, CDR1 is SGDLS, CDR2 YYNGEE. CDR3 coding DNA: TGTGCCAGCAGCCCAGGGAGGACAGGGGGGTTTGCAGGCTACACCTTC. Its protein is CASSPGRTGGFAGYTF.

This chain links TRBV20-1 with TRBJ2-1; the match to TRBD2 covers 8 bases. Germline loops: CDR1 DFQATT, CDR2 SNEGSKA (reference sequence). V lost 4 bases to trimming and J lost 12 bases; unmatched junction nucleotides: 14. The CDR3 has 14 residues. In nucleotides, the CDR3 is TGCAGTGCTATGGTGGCTAGCGGGTTGACGCGGCAGTTCTTC. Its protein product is CSAMVASGLTRQFF.

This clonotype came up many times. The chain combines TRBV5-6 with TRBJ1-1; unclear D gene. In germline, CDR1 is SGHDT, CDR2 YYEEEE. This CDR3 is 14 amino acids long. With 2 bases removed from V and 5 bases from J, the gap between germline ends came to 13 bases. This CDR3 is CASSFLGRGTEAFF. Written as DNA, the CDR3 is TGTGCCAGCAGCTTTTTAGGGAGAGGGACTGAAGCTTTCTTT. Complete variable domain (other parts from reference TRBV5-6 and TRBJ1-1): DAGVTQSPTHLIKTRGQQVTLRCSPKSGHDTVSWYQQALGQGPQFIFQYYEEEERQRGNFPDRFSGHQFPNYSSELNVNALLLGDSALYLCASSFLGRGTEAFFGQGTRLTVV.

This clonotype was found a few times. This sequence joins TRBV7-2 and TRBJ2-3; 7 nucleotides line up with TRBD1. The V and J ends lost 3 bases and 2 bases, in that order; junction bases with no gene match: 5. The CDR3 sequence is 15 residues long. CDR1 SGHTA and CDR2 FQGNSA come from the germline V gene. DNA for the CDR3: TGTGCCAGCAGCTTTACAGGGGCTCACACAGATACGCAGTATTTT. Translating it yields CASSFTGAHTDTQYF.

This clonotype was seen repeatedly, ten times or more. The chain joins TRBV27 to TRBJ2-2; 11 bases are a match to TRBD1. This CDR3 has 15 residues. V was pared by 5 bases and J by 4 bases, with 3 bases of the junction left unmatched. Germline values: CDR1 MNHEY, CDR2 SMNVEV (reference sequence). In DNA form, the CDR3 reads TGTGCCAGCAGTCCAGGACAGGGGGCCACCGGGGAGCTGTTTTTT. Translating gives CASSPGQGATGELFF.

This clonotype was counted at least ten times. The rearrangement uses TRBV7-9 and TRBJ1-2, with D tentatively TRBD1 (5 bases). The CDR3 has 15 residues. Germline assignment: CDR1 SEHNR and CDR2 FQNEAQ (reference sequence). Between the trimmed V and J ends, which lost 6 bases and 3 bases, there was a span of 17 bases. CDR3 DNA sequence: TGTGCCAGCAGGCCAGCCGGGACGCTTTACTATGGCTACACCTTC. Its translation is CASRPAGTLYYGYTF.

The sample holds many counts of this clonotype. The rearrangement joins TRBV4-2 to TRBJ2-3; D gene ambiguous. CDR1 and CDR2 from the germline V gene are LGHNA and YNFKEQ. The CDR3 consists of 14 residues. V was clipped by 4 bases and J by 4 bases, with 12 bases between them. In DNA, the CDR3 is TGTGCCAGCAGCCTAAGGGTGCCGCCAGATACGCAGTATTTT. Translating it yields CASSLRVPPDTQYF.

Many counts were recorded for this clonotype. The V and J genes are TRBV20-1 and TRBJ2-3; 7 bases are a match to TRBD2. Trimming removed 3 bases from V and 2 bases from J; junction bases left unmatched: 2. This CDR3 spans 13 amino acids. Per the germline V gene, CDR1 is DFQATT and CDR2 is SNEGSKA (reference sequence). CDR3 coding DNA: TGCAGTGCTAGTGGACTAGACACAGATACGCAGTATTTT. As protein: CSASGLDTDTQYF.

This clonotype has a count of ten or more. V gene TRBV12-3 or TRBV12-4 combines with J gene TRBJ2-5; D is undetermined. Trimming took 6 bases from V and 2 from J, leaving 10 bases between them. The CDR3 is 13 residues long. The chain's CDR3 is CASSPDLQETQYF. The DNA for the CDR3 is TGTGCCAGCAGCCCGGACCTTCAAGAGACCCAGTACTTC.

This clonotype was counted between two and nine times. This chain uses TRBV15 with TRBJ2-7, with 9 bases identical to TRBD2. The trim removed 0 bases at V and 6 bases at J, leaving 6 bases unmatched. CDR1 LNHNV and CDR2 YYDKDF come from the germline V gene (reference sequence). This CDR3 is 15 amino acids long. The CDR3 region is CATSRDLAGRLEQYF. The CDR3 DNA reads TGTGCCACCAGCAGAGATCTAGCGGGACGGCTCGAGCAGTACTTC.

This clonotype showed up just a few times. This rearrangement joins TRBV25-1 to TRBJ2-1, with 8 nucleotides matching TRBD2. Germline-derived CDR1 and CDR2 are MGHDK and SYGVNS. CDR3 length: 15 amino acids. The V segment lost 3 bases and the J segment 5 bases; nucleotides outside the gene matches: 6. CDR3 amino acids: CASSEYGRANNEQFF. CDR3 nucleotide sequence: TGTGCCAGCAGTGAGTACGGGAGGGCAAACAATGAGCAGTTCTTC.

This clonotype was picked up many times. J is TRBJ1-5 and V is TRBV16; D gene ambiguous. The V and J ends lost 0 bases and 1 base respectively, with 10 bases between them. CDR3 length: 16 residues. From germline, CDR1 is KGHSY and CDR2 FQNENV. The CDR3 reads CASSQSMAQSNQPQHF. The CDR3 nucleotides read TGTGCCAGCAGCCAATCGATGGCACAGAGCAATCAGCCCCAGCATTTT.

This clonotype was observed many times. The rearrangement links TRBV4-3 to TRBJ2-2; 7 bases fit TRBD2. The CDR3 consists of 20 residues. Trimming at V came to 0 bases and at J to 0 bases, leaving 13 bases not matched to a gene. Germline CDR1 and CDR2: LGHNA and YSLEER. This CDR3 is CASSQENFGASGANTGELFF. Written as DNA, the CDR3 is TGCGCCAGCAGCCAAGAAAATTTCGGAGCTAGCGGTGCGAACACCGGGGAGCTGTTTTTT.

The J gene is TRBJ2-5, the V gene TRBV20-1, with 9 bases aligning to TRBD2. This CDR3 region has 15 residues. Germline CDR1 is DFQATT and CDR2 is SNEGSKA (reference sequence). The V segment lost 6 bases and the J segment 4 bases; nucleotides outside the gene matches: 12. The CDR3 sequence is CSASRLARGGETQYF. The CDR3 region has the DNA TGCAGTGCATCGCGGCTAGCGCGGGGGGGAGAGACCCAGTACTTC.

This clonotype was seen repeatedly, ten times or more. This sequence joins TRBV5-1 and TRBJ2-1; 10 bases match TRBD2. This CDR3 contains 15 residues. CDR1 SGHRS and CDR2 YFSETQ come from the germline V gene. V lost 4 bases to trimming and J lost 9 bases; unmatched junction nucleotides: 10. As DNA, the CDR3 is TGCGCCAGCAGCAACCCTAGCGGGAGAGGAAGTGAGCAGTTCTTC. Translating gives CASSNPSGRGSEQFF. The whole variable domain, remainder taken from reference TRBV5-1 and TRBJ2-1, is KAGVTQTPRYLIKTRGQQVTLSCSPISGHRSVSWYQQTPGQGLQFLFEYFSETQRNKGNFPGRFSGRQFSNSRSEMNVSTLELGDSALYLCASSNPSGRGSEQFFGPGTRLTVL.

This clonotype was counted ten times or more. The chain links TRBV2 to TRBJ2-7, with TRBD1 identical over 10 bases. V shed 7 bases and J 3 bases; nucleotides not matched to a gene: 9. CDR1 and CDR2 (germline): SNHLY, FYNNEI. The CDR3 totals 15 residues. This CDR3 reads CASTLRQGASYEQYF. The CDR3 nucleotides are TGTGCCAGCACCCTTCGACAGGGGGCAAGCTACGAGCAGTACTTC.

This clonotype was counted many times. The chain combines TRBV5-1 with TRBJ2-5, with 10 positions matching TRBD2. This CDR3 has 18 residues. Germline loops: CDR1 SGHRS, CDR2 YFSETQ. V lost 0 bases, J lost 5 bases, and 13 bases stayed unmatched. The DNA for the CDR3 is TGCGCCAGCAGCTTGGGATCTAGCGGGAGTACTTTTAGGGAGACCCAGTACTTC. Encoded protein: CASSLGSSGSTFRETQYF.

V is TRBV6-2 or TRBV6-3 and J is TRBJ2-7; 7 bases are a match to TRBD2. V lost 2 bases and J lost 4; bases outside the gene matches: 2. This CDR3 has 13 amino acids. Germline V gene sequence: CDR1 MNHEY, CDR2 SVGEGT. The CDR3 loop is CASSYMGGYEQYF. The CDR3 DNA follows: TGTGCCAGCAGTTACATGGGGGGGTACGAGCAGTACTTC.